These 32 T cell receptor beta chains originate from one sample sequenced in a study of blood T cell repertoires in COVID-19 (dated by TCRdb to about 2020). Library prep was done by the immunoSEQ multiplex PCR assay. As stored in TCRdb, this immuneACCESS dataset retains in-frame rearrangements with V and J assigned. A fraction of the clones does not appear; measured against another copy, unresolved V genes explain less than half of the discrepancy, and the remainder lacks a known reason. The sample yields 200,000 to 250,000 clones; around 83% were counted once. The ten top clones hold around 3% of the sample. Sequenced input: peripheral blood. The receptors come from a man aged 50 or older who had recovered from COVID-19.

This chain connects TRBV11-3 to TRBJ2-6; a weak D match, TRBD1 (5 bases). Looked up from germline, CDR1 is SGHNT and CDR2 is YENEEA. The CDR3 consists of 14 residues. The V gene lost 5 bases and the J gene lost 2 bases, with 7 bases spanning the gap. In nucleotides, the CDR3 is TGTGCCAGCAGCCCAGGGACTGGGGCCAACGTCCTGACTTTC. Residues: CASSPGTGANVLTF.

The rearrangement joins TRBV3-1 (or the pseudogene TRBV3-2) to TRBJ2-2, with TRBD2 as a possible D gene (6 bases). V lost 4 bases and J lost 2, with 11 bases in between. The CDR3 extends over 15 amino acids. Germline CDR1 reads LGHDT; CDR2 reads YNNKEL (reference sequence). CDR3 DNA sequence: TGTGCCAGCAGCCTAGGACTACCAAACACCGGGGAGCTGTTTTTT. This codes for CASSLGLPNTGELFF.

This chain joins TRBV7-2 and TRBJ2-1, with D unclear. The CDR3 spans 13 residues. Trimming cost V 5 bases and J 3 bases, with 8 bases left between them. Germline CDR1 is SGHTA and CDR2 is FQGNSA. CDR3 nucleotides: TGTGCCAGCAGCAACATTTACTACAATGAGCAGTTCTTC. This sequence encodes CASSNIYYNEQFF.

DNA of the CDR3: TGTGCCAGCAGACGGACAGGAATAAACTACGAGCAGTACTTC. Translating it yields CASRRTGINYEQYF. The V and J genes are TRBV2 and TRBJ2-7, with TRBD1 identical over 7 bases. J lost 3 bases, V lost 6 bases, and 8 bases had no gene match. CDR1 and CDR2 (germline): SNHLY, FYNNEI. The CDR3 runs to 14 residues.

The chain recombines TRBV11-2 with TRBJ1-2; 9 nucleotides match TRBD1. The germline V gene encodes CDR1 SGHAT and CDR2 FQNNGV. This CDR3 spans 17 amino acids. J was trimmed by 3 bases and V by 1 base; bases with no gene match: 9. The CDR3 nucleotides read TGTGCCAGCAGCTTAGCGGAGGGACAGGGCCAGCACTATGGCTACACCTTC. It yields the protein CASSLAEGQGQHYGYTF.

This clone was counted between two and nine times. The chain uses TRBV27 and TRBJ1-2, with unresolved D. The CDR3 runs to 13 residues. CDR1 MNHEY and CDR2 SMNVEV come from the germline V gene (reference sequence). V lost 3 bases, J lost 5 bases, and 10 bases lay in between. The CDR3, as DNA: TGTGCCAGCAGTTTTGGGCAGCAGTATGGCTACACCTTC. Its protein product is CASSFGQQYGYTF.

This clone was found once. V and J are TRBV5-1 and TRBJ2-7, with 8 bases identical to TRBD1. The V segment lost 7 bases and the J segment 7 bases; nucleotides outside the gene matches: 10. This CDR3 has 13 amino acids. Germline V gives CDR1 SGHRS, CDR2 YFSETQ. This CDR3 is CASGTGSPGEQYF. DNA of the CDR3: TGCGCCAGCGGGACAGGATCTCCGGGGGAGCAGTACTTC.

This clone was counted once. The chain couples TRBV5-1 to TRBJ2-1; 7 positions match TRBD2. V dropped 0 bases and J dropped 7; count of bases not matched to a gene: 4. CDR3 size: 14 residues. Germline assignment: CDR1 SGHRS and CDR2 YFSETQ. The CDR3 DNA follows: TGCGCCAGCAGCTTGGAAAGGGGAGGGAATGAGCAGTTCTTC. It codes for CASSLERGGNEQFF. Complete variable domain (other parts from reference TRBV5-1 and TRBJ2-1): KAGVTQTPRYLIKTRGQQVTLSCSPISGHRSVSWYQQTPGQGLQFLFEYFSETQRNKGNFPGRFSGRQFSNSRSEMNVSTLELGDSALYLCASSLERGGNEQFFGPGTRLTVL.

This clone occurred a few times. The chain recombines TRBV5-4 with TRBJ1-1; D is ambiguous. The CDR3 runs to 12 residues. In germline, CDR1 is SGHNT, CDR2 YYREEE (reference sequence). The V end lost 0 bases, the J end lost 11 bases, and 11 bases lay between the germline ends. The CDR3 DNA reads TGTGCCAGCAGCTTGGCCGTGGGCTCGGCTTTCTTT. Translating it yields CASSLAVGSAFF.

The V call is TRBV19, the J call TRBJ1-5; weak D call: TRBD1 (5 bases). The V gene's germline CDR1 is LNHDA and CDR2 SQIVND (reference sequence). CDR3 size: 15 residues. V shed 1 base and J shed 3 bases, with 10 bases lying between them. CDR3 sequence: CASSIAGVSNQPQHF. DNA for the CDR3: TGTGCCAGTAGTATAGCGGGGGTATCCAATCAGCCCCAGCATTTT.

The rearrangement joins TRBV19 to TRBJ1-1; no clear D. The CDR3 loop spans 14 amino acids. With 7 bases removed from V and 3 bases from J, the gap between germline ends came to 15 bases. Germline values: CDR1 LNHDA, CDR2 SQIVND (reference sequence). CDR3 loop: CASKTRITDTEAFF. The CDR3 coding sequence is TGTGCCAGTAAAACTAGGATCACGGACACTGAAGCTTTCTTT.

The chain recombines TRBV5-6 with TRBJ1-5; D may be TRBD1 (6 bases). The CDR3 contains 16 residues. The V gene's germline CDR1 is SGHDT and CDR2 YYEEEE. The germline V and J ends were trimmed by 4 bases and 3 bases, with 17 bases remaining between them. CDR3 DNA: TGTGCCAGCAGCGGGGGCCCAGGGCGTTCCAATCAGCCCCAGCATTTT. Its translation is CASSGGPGRSNQPQHF.

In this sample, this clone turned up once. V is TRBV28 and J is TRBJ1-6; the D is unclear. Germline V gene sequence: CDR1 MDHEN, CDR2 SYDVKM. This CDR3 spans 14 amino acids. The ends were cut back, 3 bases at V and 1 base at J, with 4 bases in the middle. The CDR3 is CASSFRSYNSPLHF. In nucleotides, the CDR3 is TGTGCCAGCAGTTTCCGTTCCTATAATTCACCCCTCCACTTT.

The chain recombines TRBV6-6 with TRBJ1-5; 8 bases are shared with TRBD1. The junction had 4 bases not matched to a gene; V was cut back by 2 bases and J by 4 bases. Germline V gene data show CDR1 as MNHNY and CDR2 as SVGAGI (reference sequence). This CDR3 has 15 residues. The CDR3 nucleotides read TGTGCCAGCAGTTACAGCCAGGGGGCTAATCAGCCCCAGCATTTT. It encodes CASSYSQGANQPQHF.

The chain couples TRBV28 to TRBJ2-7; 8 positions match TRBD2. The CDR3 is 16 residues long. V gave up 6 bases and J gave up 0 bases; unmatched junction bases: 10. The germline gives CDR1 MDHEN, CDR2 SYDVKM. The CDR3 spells CASSPTSVFSSYEQYF. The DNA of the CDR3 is TGTGCCAGCAGCCCGACTAGCGTATTCAGCTCCTACGAGCAGTACTTC.

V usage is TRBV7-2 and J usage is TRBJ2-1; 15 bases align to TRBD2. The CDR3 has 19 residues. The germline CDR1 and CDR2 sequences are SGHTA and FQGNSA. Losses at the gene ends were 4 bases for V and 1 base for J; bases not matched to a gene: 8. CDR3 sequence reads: CASSSPRTSGRGSYNEQFF. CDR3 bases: TGTGCCAGCAGCTCCCCCCGGACTAGCGGGAGGGGGTCCTACAATGAGCAGTTCTTC.

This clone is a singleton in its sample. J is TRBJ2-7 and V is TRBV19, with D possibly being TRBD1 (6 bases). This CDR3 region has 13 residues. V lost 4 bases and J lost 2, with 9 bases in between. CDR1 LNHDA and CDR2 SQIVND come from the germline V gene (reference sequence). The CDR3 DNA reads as TGTGCCAGTAGTACAGGGGTTGCCTACGAGCAGTACTTC. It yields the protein CASSTGVAYEQYF. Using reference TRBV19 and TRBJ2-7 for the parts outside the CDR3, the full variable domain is DGGITQSPKYLFRKEGQNVTLSCEQNLNHDAMYWYRQDPGQGLRLIYYSQIVNDFQKGDIAEGYSVSREKKESFPLTVTSAQKNPTAFYLCASSTGVAYEQYFGPGTRLTVT.

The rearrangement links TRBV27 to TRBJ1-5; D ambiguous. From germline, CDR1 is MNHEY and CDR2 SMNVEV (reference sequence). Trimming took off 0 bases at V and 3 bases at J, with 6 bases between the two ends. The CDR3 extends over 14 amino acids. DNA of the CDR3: TGTGCCAGCAGTTTATCGAAGCTCAATCAGCCCCAGCATTTT. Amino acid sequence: CASSLSKLNQPQHF.

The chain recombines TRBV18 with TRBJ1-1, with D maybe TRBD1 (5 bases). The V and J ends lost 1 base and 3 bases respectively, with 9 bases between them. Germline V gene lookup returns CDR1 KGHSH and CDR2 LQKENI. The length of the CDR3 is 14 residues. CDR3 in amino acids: CASSPRGGDTEAFF. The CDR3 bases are TGTGCCAGCTCACCACGGGGGGGGGACACTGAAGCTTTCTTT.

CDR3 DNA: TGTGCCAGCAGTTACCGGGACTCTCCCTGGGAGCAGTACTTC. Translating gives CASSYRDSPWEQYF. The rearrangement joins TRBV6-5 to TRBJ2-7; a weak D match, TRBD2 (6 bases). Germline CDR1 is MNHEY and CDR2 is SVGAGI. Trimming removed 2 bases from V and 7 bases from J, with 15 bases in between. The CDR3 extends over 14 amino acids.

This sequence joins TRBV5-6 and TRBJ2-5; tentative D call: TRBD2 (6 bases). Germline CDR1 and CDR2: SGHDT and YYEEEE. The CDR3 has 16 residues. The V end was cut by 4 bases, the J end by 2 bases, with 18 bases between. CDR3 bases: TGTGCCAGCAGCGCCAATGGGGGGTGGAGGCAAGAGACCCAGTACTTC. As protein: CASSANGGWRQETQYF. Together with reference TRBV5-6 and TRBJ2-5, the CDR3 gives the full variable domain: DAGVTQSPTHLIKTRGQQVTLRCSPKSGHDTVSWYQQALGQGPQFIFQYYEEEERQRGNFPDRFSGHQFPNYSSELNVNALLLGDSALYLCASSANGGWRQETQYFGPGTRLLVL.

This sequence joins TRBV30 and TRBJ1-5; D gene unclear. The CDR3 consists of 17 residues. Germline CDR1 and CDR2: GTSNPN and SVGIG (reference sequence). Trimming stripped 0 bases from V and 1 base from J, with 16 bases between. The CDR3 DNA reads TGTGCCTGGAGTGTAGGTCCGGGGAACGGAAGCAATCAGCCCCAGCATTTT. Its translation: CAWSVGPGNGSNQPQHF.

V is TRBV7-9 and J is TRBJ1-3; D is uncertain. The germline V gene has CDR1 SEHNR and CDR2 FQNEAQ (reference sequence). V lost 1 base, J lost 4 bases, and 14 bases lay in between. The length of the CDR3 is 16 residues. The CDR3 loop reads CASSLVLPFGGNTIYF. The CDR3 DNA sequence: TGTGCCAGCAGCTTAGTATTACCGTTCGGGGGAAACACCATATATTTT.

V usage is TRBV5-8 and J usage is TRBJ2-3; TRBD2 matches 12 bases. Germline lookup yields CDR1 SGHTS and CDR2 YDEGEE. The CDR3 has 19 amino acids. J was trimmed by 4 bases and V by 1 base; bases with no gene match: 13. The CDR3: CASSLRYPTSGRVSDTQYF. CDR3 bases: TGTGCCAGCAGCTTGAGATATCCGACTAGCGGGAGAGTATCAGATACGCAGTATTTT.

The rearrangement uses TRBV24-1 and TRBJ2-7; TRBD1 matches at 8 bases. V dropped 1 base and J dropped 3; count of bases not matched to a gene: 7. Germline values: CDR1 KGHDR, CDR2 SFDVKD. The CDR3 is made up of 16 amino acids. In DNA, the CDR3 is TGTGCCACCAGTGATTTTGCCCGGACAGGGATCTACGAGCAGTACTTC. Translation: CATSDFARTGIYEQYF.

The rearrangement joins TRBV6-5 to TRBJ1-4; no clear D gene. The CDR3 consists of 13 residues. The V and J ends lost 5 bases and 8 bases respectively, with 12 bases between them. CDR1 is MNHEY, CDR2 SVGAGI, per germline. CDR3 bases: TGTGCCAGCAGTCCCCAGTTGAGGGAAAAACTGTTTTTT. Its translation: CASSPQLREKLFF.

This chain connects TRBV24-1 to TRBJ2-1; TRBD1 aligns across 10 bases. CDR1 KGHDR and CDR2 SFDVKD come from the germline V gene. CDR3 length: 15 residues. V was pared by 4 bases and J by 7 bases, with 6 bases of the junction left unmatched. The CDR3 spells CATSDPGTGDNEQFF. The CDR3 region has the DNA TGTGCCACCAGTGACCCCGGGACAGGGGATAATGAGCAGTTCTTC.

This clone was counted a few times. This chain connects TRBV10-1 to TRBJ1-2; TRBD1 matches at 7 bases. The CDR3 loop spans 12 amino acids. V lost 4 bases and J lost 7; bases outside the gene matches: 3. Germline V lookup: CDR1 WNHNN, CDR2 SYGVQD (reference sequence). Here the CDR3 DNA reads TGCGCCAGCAGTGGAGGGGGCCTTGGCTACACCTTC. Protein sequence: CASSGGGLGYTF.

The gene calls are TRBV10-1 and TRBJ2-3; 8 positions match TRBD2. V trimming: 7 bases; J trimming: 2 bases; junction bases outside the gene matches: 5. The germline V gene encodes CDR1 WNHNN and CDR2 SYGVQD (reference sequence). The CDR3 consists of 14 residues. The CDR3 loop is CASKAGVITDTQYF. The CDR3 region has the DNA TGCGCCAGCAAAGCGGGAGTGATCACAGATACGCAGTATTTT.

The CDR3 loop is CASSLSTASSYNEQFF. The CDR3 DNA sequence: TGTGCCAGCAGTTTAAGCACAGCAAGCTCCTACAATGAGCAGTTCTTC. J is TRBJ2-1 and V is TRBV27; D ambiguous. The CDR3 totals 16 residues. Per germline, CDR1 MNHEY and CDR2 SMNVEV (reference sequence). V shed 2 bases and J shed 0 bases, with 11 bases lying between them.

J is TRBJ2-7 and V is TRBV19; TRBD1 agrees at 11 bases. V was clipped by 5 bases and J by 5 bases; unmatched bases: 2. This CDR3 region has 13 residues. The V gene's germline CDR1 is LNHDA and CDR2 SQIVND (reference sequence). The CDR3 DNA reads TGTGCCAGTAGTGGGACAGGGGGTAACGAGCAGTACTTC. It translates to CASSGTGGNEQYF. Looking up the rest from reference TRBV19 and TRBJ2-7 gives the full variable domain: DGGITQSPKYLFRKEGQNVTLSCEQNLNHDAMYWYRQDPGQGLRLIYYSQIVNDFQKGDIAEGYSVSREKKESFPLTVTSAQKNPTAFYLCASSGTGGNEQYFGPGTRLTVT.

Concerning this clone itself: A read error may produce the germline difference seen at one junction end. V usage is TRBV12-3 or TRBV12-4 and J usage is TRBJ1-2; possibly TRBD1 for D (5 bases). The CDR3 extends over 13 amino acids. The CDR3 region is CASSVAQVYGYTF. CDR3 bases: TGTGCCAGCAGTGTAGCACAGGTTTATGGCTACACCTTC.